This TCR beta chain was observed in a study of neoadjuvant anti-PD-1 for oral cavity cancer. Time point specified: after neoadjuvant nivolumab, at surgical resection. Study results and caveats: Each response group had just a few patients in TCR analyses.

Generated by immunoSEQ multiplex PCR, the TCRdb table keeps only in-frame clones and is missing some. There are nearly 8,000 clones in the sample; 65% to 70% occur only once, and just over 3% lies in the top ten. A note on this clone: The antigen is undetermined.

J was trimmed by 9 bases and V by 6 bases; bases with no gene match: 7. The CDR3 consists of 14 residues. CDR1 is MDHEN, CDR2 SYDVKM, per germline. This chain joins TRBV28 and TRBJ1-6; 8 bases match TRBD1. The clonotype was recovered from a person between 35 and 79 years old with oral cavity squamous cell carcinoma. The sample consisted of PBMCs, taken after nivolumab (anti-PD-1) treatment. The DNA of the CDR3 is TGTGCCAGCAGCGTGACAGGGGAGAGTTCACCCCTCCACTTT. It translates to CASSVTGESSPLHF.